Each of the 4 T cell receptor beta chains below was sequenced from the same sample in a study of CD8 T cells in Susac syndrome. Reverse transcription used about 0.5 to 1 ug RNA and random hexamers. TCRdb reprocessed the immunoSEQ multiplex PCR reads with MiXCR, giving one entry per CDR3 protein. Of some 26,000 distinct CDR3 sequences in the sample, 85% to 95% were seen once. Sequencing was done on a sample of CD8+ T cells from PBMCs. The receptors shown here come from a human donor in good health.

A single count supports this clonotype. This rearrangement joins TRBV5-1 to TRBJ1-2; TRBD1 might be the D (6 bases). Trimming stripped 0 bases from V and 5 bases from J, with 11 bases between. The CDR3 contains 14 residues. The germline CDR1 and CDR2 sequences are SGHRS and YFSETQ. The CDR3 nucleotides read TGCGCCAGCAGCTTGGACAGGGCCCTATATGGCTACACCTTC. Amino acid sequence: CASSLDRALYGYTF. The full variable domain, its missing parts supplied by reference TRBV5-1 and TRBJ1-2, is KAGVTQTPRYLIKTRGQQVTLSCSPISGHRSVSWYQQTPGQGLQFLFEYFSETQRNKGNFPGRFSGRQFSNSRSEMNVSTLELGDSALYLCASSLDRALYGYTFGSGTRLTVV.

DNA for the CDR3: TGTGCCAGCAGCCTAGACAGGGGGTTCGGATATGGCTACACCTTC. The encoded protein is CASSLDRGFGYGYTF. This chain uses TRBV5-4 with TRBJ1-2; 9 positions agree with TRBD1. After removal of 4 bases from V and 5 bases from J, the junction contained 9 bases not matched to a gene. Germline CDR1 reads SGHNT; CDR2 reads YYREEE (reference sequence). The CDR3 is made up of 15 amino acids.

The chain is built from TRBV7-9 and TRBJ1-1; D not certain. Germline lookup yields CDR1 SEHNR and CDR2 FQNEAQ (reference sequence). The V and J ends lost 3 bases and 7 bases respectively, with 18 bases between them. The CDR3 totals 15 residues. The CDR3 DNA is TGTGCCAGCAGCTTGGCGGGATCCGTGGAGGGTGAAGCTTTCTTT. It translates to CASSLAGSVEGEAFF.

The chain combines TRBV20-1 with TRBJ1-5; 7 bases are shared with TRBD1. The CDR3 sequence is 14 residues long. CDR1 and CDR2 from the germline V gene are DFQATT and SNEGSKA (reference sequence). J gave up 1 base and V 6 bases, and 6 bases lay outside the gene matches. The CDR3, as DNA: TGCAGTGCCTTGACAGGGCAGAGCAATCAGCCCCAGCATTTT. This translates into CSALTGQSNQPQHF.